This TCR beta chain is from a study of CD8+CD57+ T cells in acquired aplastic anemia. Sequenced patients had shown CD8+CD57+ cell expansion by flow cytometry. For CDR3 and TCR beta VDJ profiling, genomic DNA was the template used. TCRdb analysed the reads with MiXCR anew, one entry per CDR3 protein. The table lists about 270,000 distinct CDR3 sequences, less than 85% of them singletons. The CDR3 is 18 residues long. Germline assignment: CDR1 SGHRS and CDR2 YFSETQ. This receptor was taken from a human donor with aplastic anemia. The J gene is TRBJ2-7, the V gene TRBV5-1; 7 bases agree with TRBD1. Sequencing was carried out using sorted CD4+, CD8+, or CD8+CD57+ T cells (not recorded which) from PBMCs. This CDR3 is CASSVRGDGTALSYEQYV. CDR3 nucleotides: TGTGCCAGCAGCGTTCGGGGAGACGGGACAGCCCTTTCCTACGAGCAGTACGTC.